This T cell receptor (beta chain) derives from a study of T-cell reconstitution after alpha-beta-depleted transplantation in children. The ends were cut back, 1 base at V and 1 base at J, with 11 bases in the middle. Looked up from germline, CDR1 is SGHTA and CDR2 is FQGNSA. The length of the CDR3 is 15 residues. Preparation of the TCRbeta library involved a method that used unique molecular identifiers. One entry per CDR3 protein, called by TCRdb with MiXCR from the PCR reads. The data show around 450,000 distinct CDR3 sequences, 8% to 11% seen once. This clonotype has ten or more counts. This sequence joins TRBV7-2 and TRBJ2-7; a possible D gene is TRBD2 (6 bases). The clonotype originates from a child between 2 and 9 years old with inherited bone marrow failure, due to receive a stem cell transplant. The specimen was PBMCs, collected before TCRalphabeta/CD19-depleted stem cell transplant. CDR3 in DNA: TGTGCCAGCAGCTTAGTCTCGCGGGGTTCCTACGAGCAGTACTTC. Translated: CASSLVSRGSYEQYF.